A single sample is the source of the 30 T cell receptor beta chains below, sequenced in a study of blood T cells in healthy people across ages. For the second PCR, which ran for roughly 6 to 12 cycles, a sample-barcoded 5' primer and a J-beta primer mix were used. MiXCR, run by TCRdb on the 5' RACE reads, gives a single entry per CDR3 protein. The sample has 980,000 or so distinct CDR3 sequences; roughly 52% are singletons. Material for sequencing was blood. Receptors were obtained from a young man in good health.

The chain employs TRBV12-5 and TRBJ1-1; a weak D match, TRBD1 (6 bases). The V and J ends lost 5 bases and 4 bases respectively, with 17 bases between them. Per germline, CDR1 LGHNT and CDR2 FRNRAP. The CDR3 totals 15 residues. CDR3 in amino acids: CASGPNTGSLTEAFF. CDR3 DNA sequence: TGTGCTAGTGGTCCTAATACAGGGTCGCTCACTGAAGCTTTCTTT.

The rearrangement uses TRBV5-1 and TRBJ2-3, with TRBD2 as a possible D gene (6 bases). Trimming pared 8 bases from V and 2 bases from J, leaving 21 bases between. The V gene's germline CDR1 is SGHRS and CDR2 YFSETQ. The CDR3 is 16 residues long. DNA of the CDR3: TGCGCCAGAAGCCACTCGGGAGACTCTTACACAGATACGCAGTATTTT. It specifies CARSHSGDSYTDTQYF.

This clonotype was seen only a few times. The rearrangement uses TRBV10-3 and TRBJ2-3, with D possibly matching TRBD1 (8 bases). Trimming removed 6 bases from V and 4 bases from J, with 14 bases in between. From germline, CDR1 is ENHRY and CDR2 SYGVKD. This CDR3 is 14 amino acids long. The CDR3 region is CAIRTGEGPDTQYF. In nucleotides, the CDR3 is TGTGCCATCAGGACAGGGGAGGGCCCAGATACGCAGTATTTT.

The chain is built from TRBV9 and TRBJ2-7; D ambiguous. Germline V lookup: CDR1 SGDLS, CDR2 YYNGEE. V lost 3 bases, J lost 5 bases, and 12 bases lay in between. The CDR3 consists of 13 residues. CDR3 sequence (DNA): TGTGCCAGCAGCGGACCTAACAGAGACGAGCAGTACTTC. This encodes CASSGPNRDEQYF.

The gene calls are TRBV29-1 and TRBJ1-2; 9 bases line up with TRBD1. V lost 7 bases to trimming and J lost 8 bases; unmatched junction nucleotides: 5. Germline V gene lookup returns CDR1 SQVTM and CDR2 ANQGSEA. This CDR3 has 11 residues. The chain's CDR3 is CSDRQGDGYTF. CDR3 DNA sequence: TGCAGCGACCGACAGGGGGACGGCTACACCTTC.

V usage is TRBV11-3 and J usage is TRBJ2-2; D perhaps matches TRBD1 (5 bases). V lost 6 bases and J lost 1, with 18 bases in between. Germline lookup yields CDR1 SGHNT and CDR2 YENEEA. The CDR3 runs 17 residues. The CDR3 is CASRPKSGRENTGELFF. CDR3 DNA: TGTGCCAGCAGGCCAAAATCGGGCAGGGAGAACACCGGGGAGCTGTTTTTT.

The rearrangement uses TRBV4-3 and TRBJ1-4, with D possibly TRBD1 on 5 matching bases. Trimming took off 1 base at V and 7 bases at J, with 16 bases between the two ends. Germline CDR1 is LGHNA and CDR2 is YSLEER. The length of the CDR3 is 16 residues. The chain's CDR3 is CASSQGVTTGGEKLFF. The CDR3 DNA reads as TGCGCCAGCAGCCAAGGGGTAACAACGGGGGGTGAAAAACTGTTTTTT.

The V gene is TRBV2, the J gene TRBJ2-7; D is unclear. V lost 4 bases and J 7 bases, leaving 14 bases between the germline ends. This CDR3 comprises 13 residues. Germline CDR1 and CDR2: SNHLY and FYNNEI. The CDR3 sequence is CASSGSQYNEQYF. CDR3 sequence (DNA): TGTGCCAGCAGTGGATCACAATACAATGAGCAGTACTTC.

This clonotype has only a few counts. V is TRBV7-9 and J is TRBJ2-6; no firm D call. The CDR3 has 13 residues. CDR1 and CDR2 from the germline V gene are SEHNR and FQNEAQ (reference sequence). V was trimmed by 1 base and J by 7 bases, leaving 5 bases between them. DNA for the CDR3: TGTGCCAGCAGCTTAGTACTCGCCAACGTCCTGACTTTC. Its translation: CASSLVLANVLTF.

The CDR3 loop reads CASSPGQISSYEQYF. The CDR3 nucleotides are TGCGCCAGCAGCCCGGGACAGATTAGCTCCTACGAGCAGTACTTC. The gene calls are TRBV5-1 and TRBJ2-7, with 7 positions matching TRBD1. CDR1 is SGHRS and CDR2 is YFSETQ in the germline V gene. V was clipped by 4 bases and J by 0 bases; unmatched bases: 7. The CDR3 has 15 amino acids.

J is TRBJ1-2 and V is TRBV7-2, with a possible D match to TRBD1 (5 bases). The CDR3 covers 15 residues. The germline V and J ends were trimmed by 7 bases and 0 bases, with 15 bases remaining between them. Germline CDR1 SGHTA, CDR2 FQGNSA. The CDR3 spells CASTFPGSANYGYTF. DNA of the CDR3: TGTGCCAGCACCTTCCCAGGGTCCGCTAACTATGGCTACACCTTC.

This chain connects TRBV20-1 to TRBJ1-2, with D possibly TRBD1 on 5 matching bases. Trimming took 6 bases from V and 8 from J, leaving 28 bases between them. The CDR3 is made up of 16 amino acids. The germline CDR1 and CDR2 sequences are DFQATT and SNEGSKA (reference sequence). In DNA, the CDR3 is TGCAGTGCACTCAGGGACCCAACTCCGTTTACGGGCGGCTACACCTTC. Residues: CSALRDPTPFTGGYTF.

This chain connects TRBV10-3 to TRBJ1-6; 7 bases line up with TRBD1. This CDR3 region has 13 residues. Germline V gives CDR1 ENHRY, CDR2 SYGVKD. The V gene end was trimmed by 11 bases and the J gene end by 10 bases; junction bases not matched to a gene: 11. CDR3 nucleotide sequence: TGTGCCCTCAATACAGGGGAAGGATCACCCCTCCACTTT. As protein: CALNTGEGSPLHF.

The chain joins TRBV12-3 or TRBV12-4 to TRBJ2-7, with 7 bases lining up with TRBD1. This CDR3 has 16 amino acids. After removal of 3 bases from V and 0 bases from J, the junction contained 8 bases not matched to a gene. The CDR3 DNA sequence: TGTGCCAGCAGTTTTCTCAGGGGGATTAGCTCCTACGAGCAGTACTTC. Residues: CASSFLRGISSYEQYF.

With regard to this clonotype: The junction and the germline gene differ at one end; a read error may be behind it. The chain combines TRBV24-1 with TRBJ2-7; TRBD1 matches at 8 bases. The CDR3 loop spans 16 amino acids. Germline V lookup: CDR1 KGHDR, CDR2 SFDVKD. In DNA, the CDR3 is TGTGCCACCAGTGAACAGACAGGGGAGAGCTCCGACGAGCAGTACTTC. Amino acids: CATSEQTGESSDEQYF.

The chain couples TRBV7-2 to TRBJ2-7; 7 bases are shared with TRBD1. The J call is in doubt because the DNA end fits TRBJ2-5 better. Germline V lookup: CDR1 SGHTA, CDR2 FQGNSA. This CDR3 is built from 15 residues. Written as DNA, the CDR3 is TGTGCCAGCAGCTTAGGACAGGGACCATGGGAGACCCAGTACTTC. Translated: CASSLGQGPWETQYF.

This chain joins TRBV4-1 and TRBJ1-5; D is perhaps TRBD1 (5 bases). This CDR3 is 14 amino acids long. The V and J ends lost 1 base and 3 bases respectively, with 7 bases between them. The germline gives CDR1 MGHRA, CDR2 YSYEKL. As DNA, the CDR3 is TGCGCCAGCAGCCAAGGACAGTTCAATCAGCCCCAGCATTTT. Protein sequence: CASSQGQFNQPQHF.

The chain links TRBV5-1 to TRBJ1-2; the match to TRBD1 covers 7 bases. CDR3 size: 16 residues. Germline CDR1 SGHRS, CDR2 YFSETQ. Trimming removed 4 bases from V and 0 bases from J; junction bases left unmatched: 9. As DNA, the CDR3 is TGCGCCAGCAGCAGACAGGGTCCTGCCGCTAACTATGGCTACACCTTC. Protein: CASSRQGPAANYGYTF.

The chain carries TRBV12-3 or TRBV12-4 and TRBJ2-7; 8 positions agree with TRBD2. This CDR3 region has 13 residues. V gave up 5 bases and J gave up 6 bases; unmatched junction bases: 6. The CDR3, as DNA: TGTGCCAGCAGTCCGGGACTAGTCCCCGAGCAGTACTTC. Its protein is CASSPGLVPEQYF.

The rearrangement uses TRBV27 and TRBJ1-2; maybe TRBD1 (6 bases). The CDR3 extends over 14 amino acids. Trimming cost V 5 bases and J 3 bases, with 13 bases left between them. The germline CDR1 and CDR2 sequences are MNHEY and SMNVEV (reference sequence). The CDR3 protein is CASSPSRQDYGYTF. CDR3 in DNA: TGTGCCAGCAGTCCCTCCCGACAGGACTATGGCTACACCTTC.

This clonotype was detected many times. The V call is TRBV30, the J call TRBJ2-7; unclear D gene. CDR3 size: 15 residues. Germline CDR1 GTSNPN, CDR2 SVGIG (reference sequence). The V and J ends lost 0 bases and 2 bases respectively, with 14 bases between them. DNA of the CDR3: TGTGCCTGGAGTGTATTCAGTAAAGTTCCCTACGAGCAGTACTTC. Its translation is CAWSVFSKVPYEQYF.

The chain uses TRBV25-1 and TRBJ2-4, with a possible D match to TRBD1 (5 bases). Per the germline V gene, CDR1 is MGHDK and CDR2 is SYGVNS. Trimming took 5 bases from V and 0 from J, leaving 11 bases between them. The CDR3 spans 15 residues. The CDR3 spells CASSREGVAKNIQYF. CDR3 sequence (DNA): TGTGCCAGCAGTCGAGAAGGGGTAGCCAAAAACATTCAGTACTTC.

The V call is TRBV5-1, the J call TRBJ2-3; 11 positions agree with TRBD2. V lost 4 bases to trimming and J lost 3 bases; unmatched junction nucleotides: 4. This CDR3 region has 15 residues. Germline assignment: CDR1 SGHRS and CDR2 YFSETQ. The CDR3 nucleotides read TGCGCCAGCAGCCAGGGACTAGCGGAGACAGATACGCAGTATTTT. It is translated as CASSQGLAETDTQYF.

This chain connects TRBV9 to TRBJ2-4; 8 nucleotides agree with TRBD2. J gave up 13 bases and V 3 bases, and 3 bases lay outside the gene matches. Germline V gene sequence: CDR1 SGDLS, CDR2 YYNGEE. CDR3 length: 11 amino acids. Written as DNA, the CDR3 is TGTGCCAGCAGCGGAGCGGGGGAGCAGTACTTC. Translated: CASSGAGEQYF. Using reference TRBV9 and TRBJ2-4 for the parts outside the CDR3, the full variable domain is DSGVTQTPKHLITATGQRVTLRCSPRSGDLSVYWYQQSLDQGLQFLIQYYNGEERAKGNILERFSAQQFPDLHSELNLSSLELGDSALYFCASSGAGEQYFGAGTRLSVL.

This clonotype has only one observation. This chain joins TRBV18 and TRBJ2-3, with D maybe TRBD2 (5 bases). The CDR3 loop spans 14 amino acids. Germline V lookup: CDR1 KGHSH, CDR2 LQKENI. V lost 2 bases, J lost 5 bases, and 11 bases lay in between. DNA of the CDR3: TGTGCCAGCTCACCAACCGGGGAAGGAGATACGCAGTATTTT. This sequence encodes CASSPTGEGDTQYF.

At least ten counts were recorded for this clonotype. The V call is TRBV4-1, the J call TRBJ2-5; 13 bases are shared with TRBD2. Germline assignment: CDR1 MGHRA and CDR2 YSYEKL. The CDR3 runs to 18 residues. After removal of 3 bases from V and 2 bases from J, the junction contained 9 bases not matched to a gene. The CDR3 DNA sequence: TGCGCCAGCAGCCACCCTAGGACTAGCGGGGGCCCTCAAGAGACCCAGTACTTC. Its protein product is CASSHPRTSGGPQETQYF.

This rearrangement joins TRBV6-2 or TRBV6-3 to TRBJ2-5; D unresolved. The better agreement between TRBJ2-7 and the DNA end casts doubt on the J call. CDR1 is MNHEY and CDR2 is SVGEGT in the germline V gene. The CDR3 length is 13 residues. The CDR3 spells CASSYLGRYEQYF. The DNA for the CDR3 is TGTGCCAGCAGTTACTTAGGACGTTACGAGCAGTACTTC.

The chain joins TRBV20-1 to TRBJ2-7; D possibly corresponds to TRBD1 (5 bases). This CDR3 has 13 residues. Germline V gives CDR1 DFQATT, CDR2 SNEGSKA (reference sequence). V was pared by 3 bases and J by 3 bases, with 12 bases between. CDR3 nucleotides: TGCAGTGCTAGTCAGGGTCTTGGCTACGAGCAGTACTTC. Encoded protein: CSASQGLGYEQYF.

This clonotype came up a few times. Here the CDR3 reads CASRDRRGPYNEQFF. The CDR3 DNA reads TGTGCCAGCAGAGACCGTAGGGGGCCCTACAATGAGCAGTTCTTC. The rearrangement joins TRBV7-2 to TRBJ2-1, with 7 bases aligning to TRBD1. The CDR3 totals 15 residues. Germline CDR1 reads SGHTA; CDR2 reads FQGNSA. V was clipped by 6 bases and J by 2 bases; unmatched bases: 7.

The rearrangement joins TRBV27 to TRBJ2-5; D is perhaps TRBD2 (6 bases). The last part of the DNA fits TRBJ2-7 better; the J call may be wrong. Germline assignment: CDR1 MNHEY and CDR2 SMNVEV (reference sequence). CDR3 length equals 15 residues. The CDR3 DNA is TGTGCCAGCAGTATCCCCGGGACTGTTACCTACGAGCAGTACTTC. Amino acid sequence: CASSIPGTVTYEQYF.